Following are 23 T cell receptor beta chains from one sample sequenced in a study of CD8 T cells in ankylosing spondylitis. TCRdb fed the 5' RACE reads into MiXCR, producing one record per CDR3 protein. Among under 55,000 distinct CDR3 sequences listed, less than 8.5% were seen once. Sequenced: blood, either unsorted or a sorted T cell fraction (not recorded which). These receptors originate from a female donor with ankylosing spondylitis or in good health (not recorded which).

This clonotype occurred many times. The chain carries TRBV20-1 and TRBJ1-1; no definite D call. CDR1 and CDR2 (germline): DFQATT, SNEGSKA (reference sequence). CDR3 size: 13 residues. The germline V and J ends were trimmed by 0 bases and 1 base, with 6 bases remaining between them. The CDR3 DNA reads TGCAGTGCTAGAGAAGAGGGGAACACTGAAGCTTTCTTT. Protein: CSAREEGNTEAFF.

This clonotype was picked up many times. The CDR3 is CASSSPARVAGQETQYF. CDR3 coding DNA: TGTGCCAGCAGTTCCCCGGCGAGGGTAGCGGGCCAAGAGACCCAGTACTTC. V usage is TRBV12-3 or TRBV12-4 and J usage is TRBJ2-5, with 7 bases that match TRBD2. V gave up 4 bases and J gave up 1 base; unmatched junction bases: 12. The CDR3 loop spans 17 amino acids.

The sample holds many counts of this clonotype. The CDR3: CASSLVGEVSYGYTF. Here the CDR3 DNA reads TGCGCCAGCAGCTTGGTTGGGGAAGTGAGCTATGGCTACACCTTC. This chain links TRBV5-1 with TRBJ1-2; no definite D call. CDR1 and CDR2 (germline): SGHRS, YFSETQ. This CDR3 has 15 residues. Trimming cost V 0 bases and J 4 bases, with 13 bases left between them.

This clonotype has a count of ten or more. V and J are TRBV27 and TRBJ2-1; 9 nucleotides agree with TRBD2. The CDR3 spans 16 residues. V lost 6 bases, J lost 0 bases, and 6 bases stayed unmatched. Per germline, CDR1 MNHEY and CDR2 SMNVEV (reference sequence). The CDR3 loop is CASSPYSGSSYNEQFF. In DNA form, the CDR3 reads TGTGCCAGCAGCCCCTATAGCGGGAGCTCCTACAATGAGCAGTTCTTC.

This clonotype came up many times. The gene calls are TRBV4-3 and TRBJ2-1; D remains unclear. CDR1 and CDR2 (germline): LGHNA, YSLEER. The CDR3 spans 13 residues. Trimming cost V 1 base and J 9 bases, with 10 bases left between them. The CDR3 protein is CASSQVDLGEQFF. CDR3 nucleotides: TGCGCCAGCAGCCAAGTCGACCTTGGTGAGCAGTTCTTC.

Ten or more counts support this clonotype. CDR3 residues: CASSLVPETGIGYTF. In DNA form, the CDR3 reads TGTGCCAGCAGCTTAGTACCCGAAACAGGGATCGGCTACACCTTC. This chain links TRBV7-2 with TRBJ1-2; maybe TRBD1 (6 bases). The CDR3 contains 15 residues. Germline loops: CDR1 SGHTA, CDR2 FQGNSA. V shed 1 base and J shed 8 bases, with 17 bases lying between them.

This clonotype was recorded many times. The chain uses TRBV10-2 and TRBJ2-1; no clear D gene. Germline V gene lookup returns CDR1 WSHSY and CDR2 SAAADI. The CDR3 spans 14 residues. The V end was cut by 4 bases, the J end by 7 bases, with 14 bases between. CDR3 in DNA: TGCGCCAGCAGTGTCGCCGGGTCCAATAATGAGCAGTTCTTC. This translates into CASSVAGSNNEQFF.

This clonotype was recorded many times. The chain joins TRBV5-1 to TRBJ2-6; D gene uncertain. The CDR3 length is 17 residues. Germline CDR1 and CDR2: SGHRS and YFSETQ. Trimming removed 0 bases from V and 1 base from J, with 11 bases in between. Here the CDR3 reads CASSLAVLTSGANVLTF. DNA of the CDR3: TGCGCCAGCAGCTTGGCCGTTTTGACATCTGGGGCCAACGTCCTGACTTTC.

This clonotype was seen many times. V and J are TRBV20-1 and TRBJ2-3; the match to TRBD2 covers 7 bases. The junction had 6 bases not matched to a gene; V was cut back by 6 bases and J by 0 bases. Germline V gives CDR1 DFQATT, CDR2 SNEGSKA (reference sequence). This CDR3 is 14 amino acids long. The CDR3 loop is CSATGLVSTDTQYF. The CDR3 coding sequence is TGCAGTGCCACAGGACTAGTTAGCACAGATACGCAGTATTTT.

This clonotype was seen ten or more times. The J gene is TRBJ2-1, the V gene TRBV12-3 or TRBV12-4, with TRBD1 as a possible D gene (6 bases). The CDR3 totals 14 residues. V lost 4 bases and J 6 bases, leaving 13 bases between the germline ends. CDR3 amino acids: CASSYTGFTNEQFF. For the CDR3, the DNA is TGTGCCAGCAGTTATACAGGGTTCACCAATGAGCAGTTCTTC.

The sample holds many counts of this clonotype. V gene TRBV12-3 or TRBV12-4 combines with J gene TRBJ1-2; maybe TRBD1 (5 bases). The V end was cut by 6 bases, the J end by 4 bases, with 12 bases between. The CDR3 covers 13 residues. DNA for the CDR3: TGTGCCAGCAGCCCTGGGGGGTTCTATGGCTACACCTTC. Translating gives CASSPGGFYGYTF.

This clonotype has at least ten counts. V and J are TRBV5-1 and TRBJ2-1; possibly TRBD1 for D (6 bases). This CDR3 contains 14 residues. Germline V gene data show CDR1 as SGHRS and CDR2 as YFSETQ. V was trimmed by 4 bases and J by 4 bases, leaving 12 bases between them. The CDR3 nucleotides read TGCGCCAGCAGCCCGTCCACAGGGTACAATGAGCAGTTCTTC. Its translation is CASSPSTGYNEQFF.

This clonotype was picked up many times. In nucleotides, the CDR3 is TGTGCCAGCAGCCCGACAGGGCTACTCATGAACACTGAAGCTTTCTTT. Residues: CASSPTGLLMNTEAFF. This rearrangement joins TRBV7-9 to TRBJ1-1, with 7 bases fitting TRBD1. Looked up from germline, CDR1 is SEHNR and CDR2 is FQNEAQ (reference sequence). The CDR3 is made up of 16 amino acids. The V segment lost 5 bases and the J segment 0 bases; nucleotides outside the gene matches: 9.

This clonotype was found many times. This chain links TRBV20-1 with TRBJ2-1; D may match TRBD1 or TRBD2 (5 bases each). V lost 2 bases and J lost 6, with 11 bases in between. This CDR3 has 13 amino acids. The germline V gene has CDR1 DFQATT and CDR2 SNEGSKA (reference sequence). The CDR3: CSARNPGRNEQFF. The DNA for the CDR3 is TGCAGTGCTAGAAACCCGGGGCGCAATGAGCAGTTCTTC.

This clonotype was found many times. The DNA of the CDR3 is TGTGCCACCAGTGATTTCGATATGGGGCTGAGGCGGTTCTTC. This sequence encodes CATSDFDMGLRRFF. The chain recombines TRBV24-1 with TRBJ2-1, with D possibly being TRBD1 (5 bases). V lost 1 base to trimming and J lost 15 bases, with 18 bases between them. There are 14 residues in the CDR3. The germline V gene encodes CDR1 KGHDR and CDR2 SFDVKD.

In this sample, this clonotype turned up many times. In nucleotides, the CDR3 is TGTGCCAGCAGCTTGTTGGGGGGGGACAGACAAGAGACCCAGTACTTC. This gives the protein CASSLLGGDRQETQYF. The chain joins TRBV5-6 to TRBJ2-5; either TRBD1 or TRBD2 may supply D (7 bases each). V was clipped by 1 base and J by 2 bases, with 15 bases between them. The CDR3 totals 16 residues. Per germline, CDR1 SGHDT and CDR2 YYEEEE.

This clonotype was detected many times. The genes are TRBV3-1 and TRBJ1-3; D gene ambiguous. The V gene lost 1 base and the J gene lost 4 bases, with 11 bases spanning the gap. Germline V lookup: CDR1 LGHDT, CDR2 YNNKEL (reference sequence). The CDR3 covers 15 residues. This chain's CDR3 is CASSQGPGFGNTIYF. As DNA, the CDR3 is TGTGCCAGCAGCCAAGGTCCGGGCTTCGGAAACACCATATATTTT.

This clonotype was detected ten times or more. CDR3 loop: CASSRAGTDSLSLDQPQHF. The DNA for the CDR3 is TGTGCCAGCAGCCGCGCGGGGACAGACTCCCTGTCCCTTGATCAGCCCCAGCATTTT. J is TRBJ1-5 and V is TRBV7-8; 7 bases fit TRBD1. The CDR3 consists of 19 residues. J gave up 5 bases and V 5 bases, and 21 bases lay outside the gene matches. Germline assignment: CDR1 SGHVS and CDR2 FQNEAQ.

In this sample, this clonotype turned up many times. The chain joins TRBV6-5 to TRBJ1-5, with TRBD1 matching over 9 bases. Germline CDR1 MNHEY, CDR2 SVGAGI. J was trimmed by 4 bases and V by 2 bases; bases with no gene match: 9. This CDR3 contains 17 residues. CDR3 in DNA: TGTGCCAGCAGTTACACGGGGGACAGGGTGGATAATCAGCCCCAGCATTTT. Translating it yields CASSYTGDRVDNQPQHF.

This clonotype was recorded many times. The J gene is TRBJ2-1, the V gene TRBV3-1, with TRBD2 matching 11 bases. Germline-derived CDR1 and CDR2 are LGHDT and YNNKEL (reference sequence). Trimming took 0 bases from V and 8 from J; bases not matched to a gene: 0. The CDR3 extends over 14 amino acids. CDR3 region: CASSQELAGDEQFF. The CDR3, as DNA: TGTGCCAGCAGCCAAGAACTAGCGGGAGATGAGCAGTTCTTC.

In this sample, this clonotype turned up many times. The chain employs TRBV29-1 and TRBJ2-5; D gene ambiguous. This CDR3 has 12 residues. Germline-derived CDR1 and CDR2 are SQVTM and ANQGSEA. Trimming shortened V by 1 base and J by 4 bases, and 7 bases separated the two germline ends. In DNA, the CDR3 is TGCAGCGTTGAAGCCGTACCAGAGACCCAGTACTTC. Protein: CSVEAVPETQYF. Together with reference TRBV29-1 and TRBJ2-5, the CDR3 gives the full variable domain: SAVISQKPSRDICQRGTSLTIQCQVDSQVTMMFWYRQQPGQSLTLIATANQGSEATYESGFVIDKFPISRPNLTFSTLTVSNMSPEDSSIYLCSVEAVPETQYFGPGTRLLVL.

The chain is built from TRBV5-1 and TRBJ1-5; the D is unclear. The CDR3 runs to 14 residues. Trimming took off 0 bases at V and 3 bases at J, with 7 bases between the two ends. From germline, CDR1 is SGHRS and CDR2 YFSETQ. The CDR3 loop reads CASSLGGHNQPQHF. DNA of the CDR3: TGCGCCAGCAGCTTGGGGGGTCACAATCAGCCCCAGCATTTT.

This clonotype was found many times. The chain's CDR3 is CASSQVSSGGSYNEQFF. DNA for the CDR3: TGTGCCAGCAGCCAAGTCTCTAGCGGGGGGTCCTACAATGAGCAGTTCTTC. V is TRBV3-1 and J is TRBJ2-1; 11 bases map to TRBD2. The CDR3 covers 17 residues. Germline-derived CDR1 and CDR2 are LGHDT and YNNKEL (reference sequence). The V segment lost 1 base and the J segment 1 base; nucleotides outside the gene matches: 3.